Below are 29 T cell receptor beta chains sequenced from a single sample in a study of shared T cell receptors in the human thymus. Produced via immunoSEQ multiplex PCR; TCRdb's table is partial and in-frame only. The data hold hundreds of thousands of clones, with over 75% observed a single time. The sample was also linked to a second study, of human thymus T cells.

The sample taken for sequencing was thymocytes. These TCRs come from a boy in the first two years of life with a congenital heart defect.

The V and J genes are TRBV4-1 and TRBJ1-4; no firm D call. Germline V gives CDR1 MGHRA, CDR2 YSYEKL. Deletions cut 0 bases from V and 5 bases from J, with 10 bases between. This CDR3 is 15 amino acids long. The CDR3 spells CASSQDRQANEKLFF. The CDR3 DNA sequence: TGCGCCAGCAGCCAAGATCGGCAGGCGAATGAAAAACTGTTTTTT.

The chain links TRBV29-1 to TRBJ2-1; 10 bases line up with TRBD1. The CDR3 contains 13 residues. Germline assignment: CDR1 SQVTM and CDR2 ANQGSEA. With V trimmed by 5 bases and J by 5 bases, 3 bases remained unmatched. The DNA of the CDR3 is TGCAGCGTTCCAGGGACAGGGGACAATGAGCAGTTCTTC. This encodes CSVPGTGDNEQFF.

The genes are TRBV28 and TRBJ2-7; TRBD1 matches 7 bases. Trimming removed 6 bases from V and 3 bases from J; junction bases left unmatched: 14. The CDR3 loop spans 16 amino acids. Per germline, CDR1 MDHEN and CDR2 SYDVKM. The CDR3 DNA reads as TGTGCCAGCAGCCACGCTGACGACAGGGTGAACTACGAGCAGTACTTC. Translating it yields CASSHADDRVNYEQYF.

CDR3 DNA: TGCGCCAGCAGCCAATCGGCTCAGGGGGCACCTAATGAAAAACTGTTTTTT. This encodes CASSQSAQGAPNEKLFF. The chain links TRBV4-3 to TRBJ1-4, with TRBD1 matching over 8 bases. CDR3 length: 17 residues. J gave up 3 bases and V 2 bases, and 8 bases lay outside the gene matches. Germline V gene data show CDR1 as LGHNA and CDR2 as YSLEER.

The rearrangement links TRBV27 to TRBJ2-5; perhaps TRBD2 as D (6 bases). V was trimmed by 0 bases and J by 5 bases, leaving 16 bases between them. The CDR3 length is 16 residues. The germline V gene encodes CDR1 MNHEY and CDR2 SMNVEV (reference sequence). DNA for the CDR3: TGTGCCAGCAGTTTATCCCTGGGAGGCGAAGGGGAGACCCAGTACTTC. Its translation is CASSLSLGGEGETQYF.

The gene calls are TRBV27 and TRBJ2-2; a possible D gene is TRBD1 (6 bases). Per the germline V gene, CDR1 is MNHEY and CDR2 is SMNVEV (reference sequence). V dropped 4 bases and J dropped 0 bases, with 9 bases sitting between them. This CDR3 has 15 amino acids. CDR3 protein: CASSSGAPNTGELFF. CDR3 bases: TGTGCCAGCAGTTCAGGGGCCCCGAACACCGGGGAGCTGTTTTTT.

This clone was counted only a few times. The chain is built from TRBV7-9 and TRBJ1-2; tentative D call: TRBD1 (5 bases). Deletions cut 5 bases from V and 0 bases from J, with 13 bases between. Germline V gene data show CDR1 as SEHNR and CDR2 as FQNEAQ (reference sequence). The CDR3 sequence is 15 residues long. CDR3 residues: CASSAGGNTNYGYTF. In DNA form, the CDR3 reads TGTGCCAGCAGCGCCGGGGGTAACACTAACTATGGCTACACCTTC.

This chain uses TRBV30 with TRBJ1-2, with D unresolved. There are 12 residues in the CDR3. Germline CDR1 is GTSNPN and CDR2 is SVGIG (reference sequence). V was trimmed by 3 bases and J by 8 bases, leaving 13 bases between them. CDR3 amino acids: CAWRKAPGGYTF. The CDR3 DNA follows: TGTGCCTGGAGAAAGGCCCCGGGGGGCTACACCTTC.

The V call is TRBV19, the J call TRBJ2-7; weak D call: TRBD1 (5 bases). V was trimmed by 2 bases and J by 11 bases, leaving 43 bases between them. The CDR3 contains 22 residues. From germline, CDR1 is LNHDA and CDR2 SQIVND (reference sequence). CDR3 bases: TGTGCCAGTAGTATAAGGGCTGGGGCAGGGCCACAATTTTCCAGACGAACCCCTCCTGAGTACTTC. It is translated as CASSIRAGAGPQFSRRTPPEYF.

This chain links TRBV12-1 with TRBJ2-5; the table's D gene call, TRBD2, was not cross checked with the DNA. TRBV12-1 is termed a pseudogene. The CDR3 extends over 15 amino acids. For the CDR3, the DNA is TGTGCCAGCAGCTTTAGTGAGGGAGCCATAGAGACCCAGTACTTC. It yields the protein CASSFSEGAIETQYF.

This clone appeared once. The genes are TRBV6-5 and TRBJ2-3; D is possibly TRBD2 (7 bases). CDR3 length: 15 amino acids. Between the trimmed V and J ends, which lost 7 bases and 3 bases, there was a span of 17 bases. Germline assignment: CDR1 MNHEY and CDR2 SVGAGI. CDR3 sequence (DNA): TGTGCCAGCATTGAGTCGCGGGGGCGAACAGATACGCAGTATTTT. It yields the protein CASIESRGRTDTQYF.

This chain joins TRBV6-5 and TRBJ1-4; 8 positions match TRBD1. In germline, CDR1 is MNHEY, CDR2 SVGAGI. This CDR3 contains 14 residues. Germline trimming cut 6 bases from V and 12 bases from J; bases unmatched to any gene: 12. The CDR3 DNA reads as TGTGCCAGCAGACCGGGACAGGCGAATGACGAACTGTTTTTT. Its translation: CASRPGQANDELFF.

The chain couples TRBV2 to TRBJ2-2; TRBD1 is a possible D gene (5 bases). CDR1 and CDR2 (germline): SNHLY, FYNNEI. The CDR3 loop spans 15 amino acids. Trimming left V 4 bases short and J 4 bases short, with 13 bases between. The CDR3 is CASSVRAGITGELFF. CDR3 nucleotide sequence: TGTGCCAGCAGTGTCAGGGCAGGGATCACCGGGGAGCTGTTTTTT.

Here the CDR3 DNA reads TGTGCCAGTAGGACAACACTTGAATCCGAGACCCAGTACTTC. The encoded protein is CASRTTLESETQYF. The chain couples TRBV19 to TRBJ2-5; no firm D call. Trimming took 6 bases from V and 5 from J, leaving 16 bases between them. CDR1 is LNHDA and CDR2 is SQIVND in the germline V gene (reference sequence). This CDR3 is built from 14 residues.

This clone was recorded once. This chain connects TRBV9 to TRBJ2-1; TRBD2 aligns across 7 bases. Unmatched junction bases numbered 12, after V lost 0 bases and J lost 6 bases. The germline gives CDR1 SGDLS, CDR2 YYNGEE. The CDR3 contains 17 residues. CDR3 coding DNA: TGTGCCAGCAGCGTAGAAGTAGGGACTATTTTAATCAATGAGCAGTTCTTC. It encodes CASSVEVGTILINEQFF.

This clone was observed a handful of times. The J gene is TRBJ2-7, the V gene TRBV25-1; 7 bases line up with TRBD2. Germline trimming cut 1 base from V and 5 bases from J; bases unmatched to any gene: 11. CDR1 is MGHDK and CDR2 is SYGVNS in the germline V gene. The CDR3 loop spans 16 amino acids. The CDR3 coding sequence is TGTGCCAGCAGTGAATCCGAGAGCGGGAAGGTCAACGAGCAGTACTTC. This sequence encodes CASSESESGKVNEQYF.

The V and J genes are TRBV27 and TRBJ2-1, with TRBD1 matching over 10 bases. The CDR3 is 16 residues long. After removal of 5 bases from V and 5 bases from J, the junction contained 9 bases not matched to a gene. Germline CDR1 and CDR2: MNHEY and SMNVEV (reference sequence). CDR3 coding DNA: TGTGCCAGCAGTGGCCGTATGGACAGGGGGGACAATGAGCAGTTCTTC. This translates into CASSGRMDRGDNEQFF.

This chain uses TRBV4-3 with TRBJ2-5; D is perhaps TRBD2 (6 bases). This CDR3 region has 18 residues. Germline V gene data show CDR1 as LGHNA and CDR2 as YSLEER. Trimming took off 2 bases at V and 1 base at J, with 20 bases between the two ends. The CDR3, as DNA: TGCGCCAGCAGCCAAAAATTATCCATAGCGGACTTCCAAGAGACCCAGTACTTC. As protein: CASSQKLSIADFQETQYF.

This chain uses TRBV30 with TRBJ2-2; a weak D match, TRBD2 (5 bases). Germline V gene data show CDR1 as GTSNPN and CDR2 as SVGIG (reference sequence). The CDR3 extends over 14 amino acids. V dropped 3 bases and J dropped 7 bases, with 15 bases sitting between them. CDR3 amino acids: CAWRGRSAGGELFF. The CDR3, as DNA: TGTGCCTGGAGGGGTCGATCCGCGGGCGGGGAGCTGTTTTTT. Filled out from reference TRBV30 and TRBJ2-2, the complete variable domain reads SQTIHQWPATLVQPVGSPLSLECTVEGTSNPNLYWYRQAAGRGLQLLFYSVGIGQISSEVPQNLSASRPQDRQFILSSKKLLLSDSGFYLCAWRGRSAGGELFFGEGSRLTVL.

The rearrangement uses TRBV19 and TRBJ2-2; 9 nucleotides align to TRBD2. From germline, CDR1 is LNHDA and CDR2 SQIVND (reference sequence). The CDR3 sequence is 15 residues long. Trimming at V came to 7 bases and at J to 7 bases, leaving 10 bases not matched to a gene. The DNA for the CDR3 is TGTGCCAGTACCAAGCGGGAGGAAAGTGGCGGGGAGCTGTTTTTT. Encoded protein: CASTKREESGGELFF.

The CDR3 region is CASSGGVGYTF. In DNA form, the CDR3 reads TGTGCCAGCAGCGGCGGAGTTGGCTACACCTTC. This chain uses TRBV7-9 with TRBJ1-2; D gene unclear. The ends were cut back, 5 bases at V and 7 bases at J, with 8 bases in the middle. CDR1 and CDR2 from the germline V gene are SEHNR and FQNEAQ (reference sequence). CDR3 length equals 11 residues.

This chain connects TRBV28 to TRBJ1-2, with D hard to call. V shed 6 bases and J shed 4 bases, with 18 bases lying between them. Germline assignment: CDR1 MDHEN and CDR2 SYDVKM. The CDR3 consists of 15 residues. This CDR3 reads CASRAAGGAFYGYTF. The CDR3 DNA follows: TGTGCCAGCAGGGCCGCAGGAGGCGCCTTCTATGGCTACACCTTC.

V gene TRBV7-9 combines with J gene TRBJ1-4, with D possibly matching TRBD1 (6 bases). Germline CDR1 is SEHNR and CDR2 is FQNEAQ (reference sequence). V was clipped by 3 bases and J by 5 bases, with 19 bases between them. The CDR3 extends over 17 amino acids. CDR3 loop: CASSFPGPTGSNEKLFF. CDR3 sequence (DNA): TGTGCCAGCAGCTTCCCCGGGCCGACAGGCAGCAATGAAAAACTGTTTTTT.

The V and J genes are TRBV27 and TRBJ1-2; 7 bases are shared with TRBD1. Germline-derived CDR1 and CDR2 are MNHEY and SMNVEV (reference sequence). The junction had 4 bases not matched to a gene; V was cut back by 5 bases and J by 4 bases. The CDR3 contains 13 residues. In nucleotides, the CDR3 is TGTGCCAGCAGTGAATCAGGGGGCTATGGCTACACCTTC. Encoded protein: CASSESGGYGYTF.

The V gene is TRBV7-6, the J gene TRBJ2-5; D ambiguous. V lost 4 bases, J lost 2 bases, and 11 bases lay in between. CDR1 and CDR2 from the germline V gene are SGHVS and FNYEAQ. The CDR3 is 14 amino acids. The CDR3 loop is CASSSRGWQETQYF. DNA of the CDR3: TGTGCCAGCAGCTCGCGCGGTTGGCAAGAGACCCAGTACTTC.

V is TRBV10-2 and J is TRBJ2-7, with D possibly being TRBD2 (6 bases). Germline V CDR1 and CDR2: WSHSY, SAAADI. This CDR3 is built from 14 residues. The V end was cut by 4 bases, the J end by 7 bases, with 17 bases between. CDR3 residues: CASSGGGALGEQYF. Here the CDR3 DNA reads TGCGCCAGCAGTGGCGGCGGGGCCCTAGGGGAGCAGTACTTC.

The chain employs TRBV2 and TRBJ2-6; D perhaps matches TRBD1 (5 bases). V was pared by 3 bases and J by 1 base, with 13 bases between. This CDR3 has 17 amino acids. Germline CDR1 SNHLY, CDR2 FYNNEI. The CDR3 protein is CASSDGLRVSGANVLTF. The CDR3 region has the DNA TGTGCCAGCAGTGACGGGCTCAGGGTTTCTGGGGCCAACGTCCTGACTTTC.

The chain employs TRBV6-6 and TRBJ2-3; 7 bases match TRBD2. Germline trimming cut 8 bases from V and 7 bases from J; bases unmatched to any gene: 9. The CDR3 has 13 amino acids. Germline lookup yields CDR1 MNHNY and CDR2 SVGAGI (reference sequence). In DNA form, the CDR3 reads TGTGCCAGCGGCTACACTAGCGAGAATACGCAGTATTTT. Its translation is CASGYTSENTQYF.

The chain joins TRBV5-4 to TRBJ2-3; D not resolved. Deletions cut 4 bases from V and 6 bases from J, with 12 bases between. This CDR3 contains 13 residues. CDR1 SGHNT and CDR2 YYREEE come from the germline V gene (reference sequence). As DNA, the CDR3 is TGTGCCAGCAGCCCCCCCTGTGAGGATACGCAGTATTTT. The encoded protein is CASSPPCEDTQYF.